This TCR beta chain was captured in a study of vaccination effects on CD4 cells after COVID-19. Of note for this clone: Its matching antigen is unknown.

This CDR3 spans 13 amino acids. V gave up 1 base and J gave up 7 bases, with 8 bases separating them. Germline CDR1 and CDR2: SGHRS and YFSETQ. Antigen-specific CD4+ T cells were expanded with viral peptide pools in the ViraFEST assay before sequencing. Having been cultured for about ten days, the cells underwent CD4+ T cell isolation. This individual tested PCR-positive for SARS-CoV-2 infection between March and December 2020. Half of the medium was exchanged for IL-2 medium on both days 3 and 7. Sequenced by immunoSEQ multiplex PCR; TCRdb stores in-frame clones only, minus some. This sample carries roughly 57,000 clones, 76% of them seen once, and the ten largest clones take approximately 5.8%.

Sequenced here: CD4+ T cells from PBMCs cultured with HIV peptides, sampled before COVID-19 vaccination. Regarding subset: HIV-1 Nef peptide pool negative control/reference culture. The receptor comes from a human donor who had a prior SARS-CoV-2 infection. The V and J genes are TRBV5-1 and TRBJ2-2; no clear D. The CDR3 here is CASSLFNGGELFF. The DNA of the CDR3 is TGCGCCAGCAGCTTGTTCAACGGCGGGGAGCTGTTTTTT.